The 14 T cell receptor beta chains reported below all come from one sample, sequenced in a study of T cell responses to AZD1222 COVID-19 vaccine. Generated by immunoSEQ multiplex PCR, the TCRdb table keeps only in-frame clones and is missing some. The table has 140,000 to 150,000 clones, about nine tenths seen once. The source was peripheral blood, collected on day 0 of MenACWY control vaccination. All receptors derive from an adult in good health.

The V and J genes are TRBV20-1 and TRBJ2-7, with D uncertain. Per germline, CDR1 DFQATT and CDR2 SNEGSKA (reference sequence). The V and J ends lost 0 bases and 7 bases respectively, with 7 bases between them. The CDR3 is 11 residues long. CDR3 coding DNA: TGCAGTGCTAGAGATAAGTGGGAGCAGTACTTC. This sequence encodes CSARDKWEQYF.

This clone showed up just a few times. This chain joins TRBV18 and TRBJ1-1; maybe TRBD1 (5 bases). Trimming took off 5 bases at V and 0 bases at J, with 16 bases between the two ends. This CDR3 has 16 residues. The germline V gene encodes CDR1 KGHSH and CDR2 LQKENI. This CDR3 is CASSARVPPLNTEAFF. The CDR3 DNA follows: TGTGCCAGCTCAGCCAGGGTACCCCCCCTGAACACTGAAGCTTTCTTT.

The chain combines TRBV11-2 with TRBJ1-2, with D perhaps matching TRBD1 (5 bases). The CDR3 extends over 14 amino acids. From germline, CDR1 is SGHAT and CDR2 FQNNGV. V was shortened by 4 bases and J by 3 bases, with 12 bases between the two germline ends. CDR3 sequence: CASSWGPQYYGYTF. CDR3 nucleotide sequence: TGTGCCAGCAGCTGGGGACCGCAATACTATGGCTACACCTTC.

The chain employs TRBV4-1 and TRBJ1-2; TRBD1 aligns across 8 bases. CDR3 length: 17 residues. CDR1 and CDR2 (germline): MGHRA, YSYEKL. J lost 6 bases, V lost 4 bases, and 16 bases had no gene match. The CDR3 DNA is TGCGCCAGCAGCCGTCAGGGGGGACCGACAGGGGCGCATGGCTACACCTTC. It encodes CASSRQGGPTGAHGYTF.

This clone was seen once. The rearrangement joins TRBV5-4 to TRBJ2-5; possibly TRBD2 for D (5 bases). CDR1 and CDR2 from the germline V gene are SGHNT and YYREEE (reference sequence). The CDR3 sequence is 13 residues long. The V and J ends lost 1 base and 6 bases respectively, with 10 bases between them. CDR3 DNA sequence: TGTGCCAGCAGCTTGCGGGGTAGAAAGACCCAGTACTTC. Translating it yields CASSLRGRKTQYF.

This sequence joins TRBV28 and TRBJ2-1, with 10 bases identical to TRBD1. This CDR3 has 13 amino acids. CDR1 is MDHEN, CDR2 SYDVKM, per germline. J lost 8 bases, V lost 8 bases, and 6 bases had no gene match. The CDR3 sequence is CASGRTGGDEQFF. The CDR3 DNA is TGTGCCAGCGGCAGGACAGGGGGTGATGAGCAGTTCTTC.

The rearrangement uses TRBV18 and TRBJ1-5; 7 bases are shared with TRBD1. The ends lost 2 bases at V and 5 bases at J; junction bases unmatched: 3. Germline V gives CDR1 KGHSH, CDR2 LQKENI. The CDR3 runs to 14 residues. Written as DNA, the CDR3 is TGTGCCAGCTCACCAGGGACAGTCTATCAGCCCCAGCATTTT. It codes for CASSPGTVYQPQHF.

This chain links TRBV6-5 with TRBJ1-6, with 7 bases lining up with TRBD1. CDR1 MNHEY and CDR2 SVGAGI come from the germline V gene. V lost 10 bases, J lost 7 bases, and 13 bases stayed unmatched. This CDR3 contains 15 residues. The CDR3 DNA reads TGTGCCACCACCCGGGACAGCGCCTTCAATTCACCCCTCCACTTT. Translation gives CATTRDSAFNSPLHF.

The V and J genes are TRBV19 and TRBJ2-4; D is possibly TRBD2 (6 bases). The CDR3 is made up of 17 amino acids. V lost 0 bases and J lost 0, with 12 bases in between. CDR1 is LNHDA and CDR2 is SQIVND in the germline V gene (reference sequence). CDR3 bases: TGTGCCAGTAGTATAGAGGAGGGTGGAGGAGCCAAAAACATTCAGTACTTC. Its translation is CASSIEEGGGAKNIQYF.

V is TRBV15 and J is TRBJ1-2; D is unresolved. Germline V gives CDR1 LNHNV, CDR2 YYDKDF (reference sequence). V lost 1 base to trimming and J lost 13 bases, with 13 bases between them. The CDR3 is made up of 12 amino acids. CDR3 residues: CATSRGEPPLTF. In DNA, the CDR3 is TGTGCCACCAGCAGAGGGGAACCCCCTCTCACCTTC.

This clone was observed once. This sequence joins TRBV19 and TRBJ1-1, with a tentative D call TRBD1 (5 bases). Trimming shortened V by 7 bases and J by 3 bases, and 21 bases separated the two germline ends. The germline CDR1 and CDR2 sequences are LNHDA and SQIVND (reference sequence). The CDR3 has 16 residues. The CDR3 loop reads CASTLRGFHGDTEAFF. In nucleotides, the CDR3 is TGTGCCAGTACCCTAAGGGGTTTCCACGGGGACACTGAAGCTTTCTTT.

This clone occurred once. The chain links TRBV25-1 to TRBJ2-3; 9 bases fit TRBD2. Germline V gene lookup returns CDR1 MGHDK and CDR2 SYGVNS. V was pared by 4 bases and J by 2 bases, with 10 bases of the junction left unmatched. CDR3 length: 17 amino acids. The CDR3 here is CASSARFGGRATDTQYF. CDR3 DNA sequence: TGTGCCAGCAGTGCCCGTTTCGGCGGGAGGGCCACAGATACGCAGTATTTT.

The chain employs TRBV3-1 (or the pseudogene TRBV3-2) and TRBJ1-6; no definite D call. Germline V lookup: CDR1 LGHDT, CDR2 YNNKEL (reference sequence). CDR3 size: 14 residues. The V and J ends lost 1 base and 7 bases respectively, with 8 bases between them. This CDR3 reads CASSQVPGNSPLHF. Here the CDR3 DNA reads TGTGCCAGCAGCCAAGTTCCGGGGAATTCACCCCTCCACTTT.

The CDR3 loop is CASSLLGLQETQYF. CDR3 in DNA: TGTGCCAGCAGTTTATTAGGCTTACAAGAGACCCAGTACTTC. This rearrangement joins TRBV28 to TRBJ2-5; D gene ambiguous. The CDR3 runs to 14 residues. Germline CDR1 MDHEN, CDR2 SYDVKM. Trimming took off 1 base at V and 2 bases at J, with 8 bases between the two ends.